Listed below are T cell receptor beta chains from one sample, sequenced in a study of T cells in Graves' hyperthyroidism and ophthalmopathy. TCRdb fed the multiplex PCR reads into MiXCR, producing one record per CDR3 protein. This sample has about 700,000 distinct CDR3 sequences, with 14% found just once. The sequenced sample consisted of blood. These receptor sequences come from a young woman with Graves' hyperthyroidism. The CDR3 runs from the conserved cysteine through the conserved F or W.

>TRBV29-1
CSAETQSSYEQYF
>TRBV18
CASSPDRGDLLRVFF
>TRBV28
CASSQLGVPSYNEQFF
>TRBV12-3/TRBV12-4
CASRAGGSRADTQYF
>TRBV20-1
CSAQPGQARQGGYTF
>TRBV28
CASGETGYGYTF
>TRBV20-1
CSARGLVPYEQYF
>TRBV5-1
CASTYSTVPDSTYEQYF
>TRBV10-3
CAIGDGRKDGYTF
>TRBV19
CASSIRDGPGLAGAGSYNEQFF
>TRBV7-3
CASSLPGTGERNEQFF
>TRBV10-3
CAISFLGTSDYEQYF
>TRBV6-2/TRBV6-3
CASSYSLASYGYTF
>TRBV5-5
CASSADRGYEQYF
>TRBV14
CASSQPGTTGNTIYF
>TRBV29-1
CGVDGGGRQDTQYF
>TRBV28
CASSRPGSYYGYTF
>TRBV6-2/TRBV6-3
CASTKYWDREAFF
>TRBV30
CAWGPSTDTQYF
>TRBV6-1
CASSPGHGNQPQHF
>TRBV5-1
CASKGSRNPYNEQFF
>TRBV5-1
CASSLSGVPYEQYF
>TRBV7-3
CASSAHTSGRARTDTQYF
>TRBV6-2/TRBV6-3
CASSPHGRSYEQYF
>TRBV20-1
CSASVAGVREQYF
>TRBV7-9
CASSLGNLGEQYF
>TRBV7-9
CASSPHGAGDYEQYF
>TRBV12-3/TRBV12-4
CASSFFGGGTIYF
>TRBV30
CAWSRTSGGWEQFF
>TRBV6-2/TRBV6-3
CASTRTAGGQRGETQYF
>TRBV2
CASSQDRAAEKLFF
>TRBV20-1
CSASGSANTGELFF
>TRBV10-3
CAISAGQVPYGYTF
>TRBV7-2
CASSLGHGQRIRETQYF
>TRBV2
CASSERASGRYEQYF
>TRBV5-1
CASSLEGTAGNTIYF
>TRBV30
CAWKIGFWAYEQFF
>TRBV7-2
CASSLGPGHYYEQYF
>TRBV11-2
CASSSPPWASGINADTQYF
>TRBV6-1
CASSEPGLVGETQYF
>TRBV24-1
CATSDSQLGELFF
>TRBV7-8
CASSLVREGHYEQYF
>TRBV30
CAYDRGTGNTIYF
>TRBV19
CASSIGGGQETQYF
>TRBV7-2
CASSLFSTDTQYF
>TRBV25-1
CASSEGSSGNTIYF